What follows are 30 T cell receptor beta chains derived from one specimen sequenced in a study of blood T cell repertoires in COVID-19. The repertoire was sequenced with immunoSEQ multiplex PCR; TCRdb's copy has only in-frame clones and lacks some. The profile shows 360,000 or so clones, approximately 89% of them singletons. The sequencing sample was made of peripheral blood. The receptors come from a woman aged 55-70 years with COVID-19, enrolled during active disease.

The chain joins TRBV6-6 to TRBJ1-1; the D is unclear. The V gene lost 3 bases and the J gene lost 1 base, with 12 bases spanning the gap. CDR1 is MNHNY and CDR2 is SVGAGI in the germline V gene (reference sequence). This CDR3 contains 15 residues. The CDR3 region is CASSYYETPNTEAFF. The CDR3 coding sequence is TGTGCCAGCAGTTATTATGAGACTCCGAACACTGAAGCTTTCTTT.

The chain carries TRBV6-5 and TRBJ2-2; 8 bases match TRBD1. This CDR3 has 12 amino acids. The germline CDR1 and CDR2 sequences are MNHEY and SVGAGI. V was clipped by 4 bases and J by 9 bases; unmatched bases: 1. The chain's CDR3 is CASSSRGRELFF. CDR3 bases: TGTGCCAGCAGTTCCAGGGGGCGGGAGCTGTTTTTT.

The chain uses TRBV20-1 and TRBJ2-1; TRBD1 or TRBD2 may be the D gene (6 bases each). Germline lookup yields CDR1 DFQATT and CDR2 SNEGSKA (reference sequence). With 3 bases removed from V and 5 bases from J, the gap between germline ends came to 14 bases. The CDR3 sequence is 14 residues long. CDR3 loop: CSASGGRANNEQFF. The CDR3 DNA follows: TGCAGTGCTAGTGGGGGGCGGGCGAACAATGAGCAGTTCTTC.

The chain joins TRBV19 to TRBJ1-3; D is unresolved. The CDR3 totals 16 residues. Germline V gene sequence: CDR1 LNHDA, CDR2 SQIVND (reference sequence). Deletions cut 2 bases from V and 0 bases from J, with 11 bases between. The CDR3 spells CASSITRSFSGNTIYF. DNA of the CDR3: TGTGCCAGTAGTATAACCAGATCCTTCTCTGGAAACACCATATATTTT.

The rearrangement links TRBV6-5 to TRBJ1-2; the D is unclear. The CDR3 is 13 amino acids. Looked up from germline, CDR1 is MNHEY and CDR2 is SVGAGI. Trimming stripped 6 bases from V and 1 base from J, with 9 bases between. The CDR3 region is CASSPGINYGYTF. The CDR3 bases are TGTGCCAGCAGCCCCGGGATTAACTATGGCTACACCTTC.

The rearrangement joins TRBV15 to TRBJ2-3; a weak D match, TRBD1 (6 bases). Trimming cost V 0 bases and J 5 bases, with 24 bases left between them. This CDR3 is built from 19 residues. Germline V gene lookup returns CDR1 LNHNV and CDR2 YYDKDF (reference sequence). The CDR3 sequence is CATSRDVPVGQGLIDTQYF. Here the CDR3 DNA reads TGTGCCACCAGCAGAGATGTTCCAGTGGGCCAGGGGCTGATAGATACGCAGTATTTT.

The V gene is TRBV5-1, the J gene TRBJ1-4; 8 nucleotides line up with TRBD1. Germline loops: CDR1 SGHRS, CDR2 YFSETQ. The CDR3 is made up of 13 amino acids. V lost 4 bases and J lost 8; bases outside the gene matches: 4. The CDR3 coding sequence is TGCGCCAGCAGCCTCGGGACAGGCGAAAAACTGTTTTTT. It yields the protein CASSLGTGEKLFF.

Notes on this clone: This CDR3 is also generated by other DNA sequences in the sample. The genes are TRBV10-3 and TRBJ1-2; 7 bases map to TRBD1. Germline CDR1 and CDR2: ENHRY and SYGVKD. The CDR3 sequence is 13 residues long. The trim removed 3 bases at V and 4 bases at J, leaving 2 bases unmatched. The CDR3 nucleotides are TGTGCCATCAGTGAAACAGGGGCCTATGGCTACACCTTC. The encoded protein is CAISETGAYGYTF.

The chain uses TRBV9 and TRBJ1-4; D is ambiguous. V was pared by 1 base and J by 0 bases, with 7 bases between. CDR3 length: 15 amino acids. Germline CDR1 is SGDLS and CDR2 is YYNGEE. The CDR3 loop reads CASSVRSTTNEKLFF. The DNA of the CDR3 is TGTGCCAGCAGCGTACGCTCTACAACTAATGAAAAACTGTTTTTT. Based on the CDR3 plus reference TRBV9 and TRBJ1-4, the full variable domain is DSGVTQTPKHLITATGQRVTLRCSPRSGDLSVYWYQQSLDQGLQFLIQYYNGEERAKGNILERFSAQQFPDLHSELNLSSLELGDSALYFCASSVRSTTNEKLFFGSGTQLSVL.

The DNA for the CDR3 is TGTGCCAGCAGCCTACAGTTGAACACTGAAGCTTTCTTT. This sequence encodes CASSLQLNTEAFF. This rearrangement joins TRBV3-1 (or the pseudogene TRBV3-2) to TRBJ1-1, with D unclear. The V gene lost 4 bases and the J gene lost 0 bases, with 6 bases spanning the gap. The CDR3 loop spans 13 amino acids. The germline V gene encodes CDR1 LGHDT and CDR2 YNNKEL (reference sequence).

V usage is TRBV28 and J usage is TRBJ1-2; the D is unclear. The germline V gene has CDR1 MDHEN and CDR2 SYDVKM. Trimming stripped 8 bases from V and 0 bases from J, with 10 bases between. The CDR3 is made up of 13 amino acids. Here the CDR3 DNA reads TGTGCCAGCCGAGGAGCTCCTAACTATGGCTACACCTTC. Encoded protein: CASRGAPNYGYTF.

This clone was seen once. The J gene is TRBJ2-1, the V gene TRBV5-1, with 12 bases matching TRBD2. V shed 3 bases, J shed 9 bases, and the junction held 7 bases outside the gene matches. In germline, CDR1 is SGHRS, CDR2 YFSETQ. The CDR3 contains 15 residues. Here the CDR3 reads CASSYASGGVVEQFF. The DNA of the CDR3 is TGCGCCAGCAGCTACGCTAGCGGGGGGGTTGTTGAGCAGTTCTTC. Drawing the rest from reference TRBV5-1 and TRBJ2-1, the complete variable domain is KAGVTQTPRYLIKTRGQQVTLSCSPISGHRSVSWYQQTPGQGLQFLFEYFSETQRNKGNFPGRFSGRQFSNSRSEMNVSTLELGDSALYLCASSYASGGVVEQFFGPGTRLTVL.

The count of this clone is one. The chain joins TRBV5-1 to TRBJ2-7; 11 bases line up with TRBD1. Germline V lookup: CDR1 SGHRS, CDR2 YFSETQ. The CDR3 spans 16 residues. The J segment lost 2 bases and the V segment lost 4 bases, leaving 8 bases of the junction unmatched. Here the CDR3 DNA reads TGCGCCAGCAGCCAGGGACAGGGGGTTAATACCTACGAGCAGTACTTC. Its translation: CASSQGQGVNTYEQYF.

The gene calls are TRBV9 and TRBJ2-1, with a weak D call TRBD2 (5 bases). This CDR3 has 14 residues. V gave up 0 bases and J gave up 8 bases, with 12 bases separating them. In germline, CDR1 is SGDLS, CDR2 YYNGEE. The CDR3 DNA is TGTGCCAGCAGCGTAGACGGACTGAGGGATGAGCAGTTCTTC. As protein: CASSVDGLRDEQFF.

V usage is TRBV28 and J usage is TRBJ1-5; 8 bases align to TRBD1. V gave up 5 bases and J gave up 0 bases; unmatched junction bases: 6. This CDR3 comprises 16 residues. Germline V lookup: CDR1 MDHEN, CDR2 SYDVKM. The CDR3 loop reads CASSPPTGVSNQPQHF. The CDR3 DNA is TGTGCCAGCAGTCCTCCGACAGGGGTTAGCAATCAGCCCCAGCATTTT.

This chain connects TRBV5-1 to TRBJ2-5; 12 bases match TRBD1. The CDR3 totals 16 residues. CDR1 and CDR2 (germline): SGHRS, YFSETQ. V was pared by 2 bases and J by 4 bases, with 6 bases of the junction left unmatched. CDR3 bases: TGCGCCAGCAGCTTCCCCGGGACAGGGGGCTCAGAGACCCAGTACTTC. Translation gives CASSFPGTGGSETQYF.

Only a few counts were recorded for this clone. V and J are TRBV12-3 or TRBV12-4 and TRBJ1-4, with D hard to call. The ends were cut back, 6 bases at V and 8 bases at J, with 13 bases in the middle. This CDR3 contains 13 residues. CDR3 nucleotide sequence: TGTGCCAGCAGCCCCGACGCGGGGGAAAAACTGTTTTTT. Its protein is CASSPDAGEKLFF.

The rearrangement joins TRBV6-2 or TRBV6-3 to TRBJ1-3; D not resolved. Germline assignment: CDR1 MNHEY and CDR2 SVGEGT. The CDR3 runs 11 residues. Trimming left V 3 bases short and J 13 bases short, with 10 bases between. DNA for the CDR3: TGTGCCAGCAGTTATATGAGACAAATATATTTT. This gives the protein CASSYMRQIYF.

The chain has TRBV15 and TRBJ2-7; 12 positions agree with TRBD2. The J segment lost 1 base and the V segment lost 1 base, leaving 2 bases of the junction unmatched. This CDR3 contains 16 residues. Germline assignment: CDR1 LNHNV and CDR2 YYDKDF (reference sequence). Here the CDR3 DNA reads TGTGCCACCAGCAGAGGAACTAGCGGGGGGTCCTACGAGCAGTACTTC. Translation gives CATSRGTSGGSYEQYF.

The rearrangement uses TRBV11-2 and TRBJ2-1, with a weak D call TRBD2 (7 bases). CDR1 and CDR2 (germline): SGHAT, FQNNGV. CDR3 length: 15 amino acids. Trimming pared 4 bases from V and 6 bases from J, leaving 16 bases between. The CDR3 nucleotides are TGTGCCAGCAGCTCGTGGGCGGGGGCTGTCAATGAGCAGTTCTTC. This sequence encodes CASSSWAGAVNEQFF.

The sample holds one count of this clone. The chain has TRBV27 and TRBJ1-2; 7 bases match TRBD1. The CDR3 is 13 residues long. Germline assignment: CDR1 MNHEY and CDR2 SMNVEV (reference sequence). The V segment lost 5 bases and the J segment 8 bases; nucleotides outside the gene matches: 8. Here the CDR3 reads CASSPDRARGYTF. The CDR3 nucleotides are TGTGCCAGCAGTCCTGACAGGGCTCGGGGCTACACCTTC.

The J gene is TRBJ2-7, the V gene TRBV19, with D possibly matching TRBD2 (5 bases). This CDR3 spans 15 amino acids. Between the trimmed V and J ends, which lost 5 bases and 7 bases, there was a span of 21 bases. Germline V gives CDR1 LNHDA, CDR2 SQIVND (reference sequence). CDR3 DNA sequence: TGTGCCAGTAGTGAGGACTCCGTCCCCCGAGGGGAGCAGTACTTC. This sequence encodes CASSEDSVPRGEQYF.

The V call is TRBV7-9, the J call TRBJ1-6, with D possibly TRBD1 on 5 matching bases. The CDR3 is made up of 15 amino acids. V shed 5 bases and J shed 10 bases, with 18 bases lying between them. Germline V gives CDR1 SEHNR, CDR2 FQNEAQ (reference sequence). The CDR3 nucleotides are TGTGCCAGCAGCAAAACCGGAGGGGCACAATCACCCCTCCACTTT. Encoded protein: CASSKTGGAQSPLHF. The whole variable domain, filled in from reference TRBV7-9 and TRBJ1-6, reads DTGVSQNPRHKITKRGQNVTFRCDPISEHNRLYWYRQTLGQGPEFLTYFQNEAQLEKSRLLSDRFSAERPKGSFSTLEIQRTEQGDSAMYLCASSKTGGAQSPLHFGNGTRLTVT.

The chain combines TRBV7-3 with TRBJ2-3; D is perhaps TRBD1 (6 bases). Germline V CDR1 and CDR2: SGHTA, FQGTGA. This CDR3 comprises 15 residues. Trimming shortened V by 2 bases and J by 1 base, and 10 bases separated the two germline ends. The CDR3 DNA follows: TGTGCCAGCAGCTTACAGGGGATGGGCACAGATACGCAGTATTTT. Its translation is CASSLQGMGTDTQYF.

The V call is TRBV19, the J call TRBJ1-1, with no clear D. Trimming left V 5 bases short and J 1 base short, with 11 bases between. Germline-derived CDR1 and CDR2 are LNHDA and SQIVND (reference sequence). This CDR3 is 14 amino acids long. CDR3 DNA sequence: TGTGCCAGTAGTTTTGAGGCAAGGAACACTGAAGCTTTCTTT. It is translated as CASSFEARNTEAFF.

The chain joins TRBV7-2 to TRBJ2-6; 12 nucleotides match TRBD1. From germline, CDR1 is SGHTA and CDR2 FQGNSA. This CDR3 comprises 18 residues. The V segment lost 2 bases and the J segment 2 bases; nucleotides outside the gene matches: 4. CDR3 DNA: TGTGCCAGCAGCTTATTGGGACAGGGGGCAACTGGGGCCAACGTCCTGACTTTC. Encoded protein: CASSLLGQGATGANVLTF.

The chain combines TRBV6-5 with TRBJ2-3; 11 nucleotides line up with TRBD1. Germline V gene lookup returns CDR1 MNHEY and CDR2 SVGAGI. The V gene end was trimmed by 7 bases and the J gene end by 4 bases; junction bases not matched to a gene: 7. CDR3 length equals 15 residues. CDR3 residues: CASNQGQGAPDTQYF. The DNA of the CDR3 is TGTGCCAGCAACCAAGGACAGGGGGCACCAGATACGCAGTATTTT.

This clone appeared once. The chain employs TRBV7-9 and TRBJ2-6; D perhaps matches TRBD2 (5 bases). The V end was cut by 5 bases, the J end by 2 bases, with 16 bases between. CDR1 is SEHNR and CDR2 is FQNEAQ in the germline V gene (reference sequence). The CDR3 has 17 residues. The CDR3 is CASSPRGFQPGANVLTF. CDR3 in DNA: TGTGCCAGCAGCCCCCGGGGATTCCAGCCTGGGGCCAACGTCCTGACTTTC.

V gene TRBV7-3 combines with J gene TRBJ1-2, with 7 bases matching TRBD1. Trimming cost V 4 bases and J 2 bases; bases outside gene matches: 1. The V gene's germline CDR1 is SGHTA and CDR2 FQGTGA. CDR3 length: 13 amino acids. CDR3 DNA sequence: TGTGCCAGCAGCTGGGGACAGAACTATGGCTACACCTTC. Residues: CASSWGQNYGYTF.

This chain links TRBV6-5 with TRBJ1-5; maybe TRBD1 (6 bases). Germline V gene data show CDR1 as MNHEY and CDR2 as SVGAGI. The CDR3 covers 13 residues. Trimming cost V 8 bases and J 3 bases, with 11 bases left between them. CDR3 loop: CASSGTLNQPQHF. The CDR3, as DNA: TGTGCCAGCTCCGGGACACTCAATCAGCCCCAGCATTTT.